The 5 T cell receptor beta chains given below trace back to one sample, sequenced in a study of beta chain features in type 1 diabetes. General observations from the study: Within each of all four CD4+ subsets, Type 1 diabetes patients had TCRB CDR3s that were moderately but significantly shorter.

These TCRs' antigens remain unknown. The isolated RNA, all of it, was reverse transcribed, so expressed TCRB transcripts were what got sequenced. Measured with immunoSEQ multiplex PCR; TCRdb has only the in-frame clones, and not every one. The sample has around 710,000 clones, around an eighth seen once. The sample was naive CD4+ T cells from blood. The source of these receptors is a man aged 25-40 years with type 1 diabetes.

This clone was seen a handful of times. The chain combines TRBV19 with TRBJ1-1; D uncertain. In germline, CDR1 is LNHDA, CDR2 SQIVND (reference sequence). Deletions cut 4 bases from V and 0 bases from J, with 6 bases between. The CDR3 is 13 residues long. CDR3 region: CASSRSMNTEAFF. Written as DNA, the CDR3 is TGTGCCAGTAGTAGGTCTATGAACACTGAAGCTTTCTTT. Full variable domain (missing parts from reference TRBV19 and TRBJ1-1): DGGITQSPKYLFRKEGQNVTLSCEQNLNHDAMYWYRQDPGQGLRLIYYSQIVNDFQKGDIAEGYSVSREKKESFPLTVTSAQKNPTAFYLCASSRSMNTEAFFGQGTRLTVV.

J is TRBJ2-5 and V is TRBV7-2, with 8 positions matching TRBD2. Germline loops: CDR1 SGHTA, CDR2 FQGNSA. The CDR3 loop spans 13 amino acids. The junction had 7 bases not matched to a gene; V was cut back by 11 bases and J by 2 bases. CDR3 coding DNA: TGTGCCTGCCAGCGGGGGCCTCAAGAGACCCAGTACTTC. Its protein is CACQRGPQETQYF.

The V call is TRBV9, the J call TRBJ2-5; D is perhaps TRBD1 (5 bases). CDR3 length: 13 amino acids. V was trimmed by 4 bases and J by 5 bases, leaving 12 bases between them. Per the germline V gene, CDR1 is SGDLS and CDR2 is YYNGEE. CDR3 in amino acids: CASSLGQTETQYF. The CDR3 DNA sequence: TGTGCCAGCAGCCTGGGGCAGACGGAGACCCAGTACTTC.

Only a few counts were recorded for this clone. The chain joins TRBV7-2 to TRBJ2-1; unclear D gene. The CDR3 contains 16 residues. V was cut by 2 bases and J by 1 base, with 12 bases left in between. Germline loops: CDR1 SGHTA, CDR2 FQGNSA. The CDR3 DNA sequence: TGTGCCAGCAGCTTAATAATGGGGATATCCTACAATGAGCAGTTCTTC. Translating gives CASSLIMGISYNEQFF.

The CDR3 is CASSFQTGGQETQYF. The CDR3 DNA sequence: TGTGCCAGCAGCTTCCAGACGGGGGGACAAGAGACCCAGTACTTC. The chain has TRBV7-9 and TRBJ2-5; 7 bases line up with TRBD2. This CDR3 comprises 15 residues. V dropped 3 bases and J dropped 2; count of bases not matched to a gene: 6. Germline CDR1 SEHNR, CDR2 FQNEAQ (reference sequence).